This T cell receptor beta chain was observed in a study of blood T cells in healthy people across ages. About the research overall: Per every two T cells, about one barcoded beta molecule was captured by template switching.

The use of a sample-barcoded 5' primer and a J-beta primer mix characterized a second PCR of roughly 7 to 11 cycles. Every individual sample yielded 2.5 million or more paired-end reads (each containing CDR3). Via MiXCR, TCRdb re-called the 5' RACE reads, giving one row per CDR3 protein. Of about 940,000 distinct CDR3 sequences detected, roughly 43% appear once; the ten largest clones hold around an eighth. Study-wide points: Aged donors had fewer naive CD4+ cells and lower diversity than long-lived donors. A roughly linear fall in TCR beta diversity per million T cells was seen with increasing age.

This CDR3 is 14 amino acids long. With V trimmed by 3 bases and J by 11 bases, 12 bases remained unmatched. This clonotype was counted a few times. Its target is unknown. This TCR came from a man under 40 in good health. This chain connects TRBV12-3 or TRBV12-4 to TRBJ2-5; the match to TRBD1 covers 7 bases. Sequencing was done on a sample of blood. The CDR3, as DNA: TGTGCCAGCAGTTTGACAGGGATCGCGAGGGAGCAGTACTTC. As protein: CASSLTGIAREQYF.